Listed below are T cell receptor beta chains from one sample, sequenced in a study of control samples from healthy donors and cancer patients. Libraries were prepared by immunoSEQ multiplex PCR; TCRdb keeps only in-frame clonotypes and omits some of them. Of some 99,000 clones in the sample, 90% are singletons; the top ten hold about 4.7%. The sample comprised blood. Every receptor here comes from a human donor in good health. The donor label of this sample is uncertain. Each CDR3 is given with its conserved first and last residue. D genes are given only for firm matches. The size entry is marked missing in some rows and otherwise reads once, few, many or a size class.

>TRBJ2-2|NA|NA|16|TRBV9
TGTGCCAGCAGCGTATTGGCTAGCGTTAACACCGGGGAGCTGTTTTTT
CASSVLASVNTGELFF
>TRBJ1-3|NA|NA|13|TRBV5-1
TGCGCCAGCAGCTCTGGGTCAGGAAACACCATATATTTT
CASSSGSGNTIYF
>TRBJ1-6|once|TRBD1|14|TRBV3-1/TRBV3-2
TGTGCCAGCAGTCGCAGGGGGGGGAATTCACCCCTCCACTTT
CASSRRGGNSPLHF
>TRBJ1-1|NA|NA|13|TRBV21-1
TGTGCCAGCAGCAAAGAGGGGGCAGGGGGAGCTTTCTTT
CASSKEGAGGAFF
>TRBJ2-3|NA|NA|13|TRBV10-2
TGCGCCAGCAGTACGGGCAGCACAGATACGCAGTATTTT
CASSTGSTDTQYF
>TRBJ1-1|once|NA|15|TRBV10-3
TGTGCCATCAGTGGATTAGGGCAGGGGAACACTGAAGCTTTCTTT
CAISGLGQGNTEAFF
>TRBJ2-1|NA|TRBD1|15|TRBV2
TGTGCCAGCAGGTCCGGGACAGGGAGTAGCGGGGAGCAGTTCTTC
CASRSGTGSSGEQFF
>TRBJ2-3|NA|NA|13|TRBV5-4
TGTGCCAGCAGCTTTATAGAGGGAGATACGCAGTATTTT
CASSFIEGDTQYF
>TRBJ2-4|once|TRBD2|16|TRBV6-1
TGTGCCAGCAGTGAGGTTGCGGGGGGCTTGCTAAACATTCAGTACTTC
CASSEVAGGLLNIQYF
>TRBJ1-1|NA|NA|13|TRBV5-4
TGTGCCACCAAAAGGGATTTGGGCACTGAAGCTTTCTTT
CATKRDLGTEAFF
>TRBJ2-1|NA|NA|15|TRBV12-5
TGTGCTAGTGGGACTACAGGGAGGGTAGTGAATGAGCAGTTCTTC
CASGTTGRVVNEQFF
>TRBJ1-2|NA|NA|14|TRBV2
TGTGCCAGCAGTGGCCGGGACGATTACTATGGCTACACCTTC
CASSGRDDYYGYTF
>TRBJ1-4|once|NA|13|TRBV30
TGTGCCGGCGAGAGGTACGCGAATGAAAAACTGTTTTTT
CAGERYANEKLFF
>TRBJ2-7|NA|TRBD1|17|TRBV3-1/TRBV3-2
TGTGCCAGCAGCCAAGACTCCGGGACAGGGGTCTCCTACGAGCAGTACTTC
CASSQDSGTGVSYEQYF
>TRBJ1-1|NA|NA|12|TRBV27
TGTGCCAGCAGTTACGGAGGCACTGAAGCTTTCTTT
CASSYGGTEAFF
>TRBJ1-1|NA|NA|15|TRBV19
TGTGCCAGTAGGGCTTGGGCTCATGCTGGCACTGAAGCTTTCTTT
CASRAWAHAGTEAFF
>TRBJ1-6|NA|NA|15|TRBV7-8
TGTGCCAGCAGCTTGTTTGGCCAGGGAGGGTCACCCCTCCACTTT
CASSLFGQGGSPLHF
>TRBJ2-2|NA|NA|15|TRBV15
TGTGCCACCAGCAGAGATCGGATGACGACCGGGGAGCTGTTTTTT
CATSRDRMTTGELFF
>TRBJ2-2|few|TRBD1|17|TRBV7-9
TGTGCCAGCAGACTATACCGGGACAGGGGTTTTGGCGGGGAGCTGTTTTTT
CASRLYRDRGFGGELFF
>TRBJ2-5|once|TRBD2|16|TRBV11-3
TGTGCCAGCAGCCCCGGTTGGGCTAGCGGACTAGAGACCCAGTACTTC
CASSPGWASGLETQYF
>TRBJ2-7|NA|NA|13|TRBV11-2
TGTGCCAGCAGCTTGGAGGTTAACTACGAGCAGTACTTC
CASSLEVNYEQYF
>TRBJ1-5|NA|NA|15|TRBV5-5
TGTGCCAGCAGCTCCTTGTTGTCCGGGAGGCAGCCCCAGCATTTT
CASSSLLSGRQPQHF
>TRBJ1-5|NA|NA|12|TRBV6-5
TGCCGGACACCTTATAGCAATCAGCCCCAGCATTTT
CRTPYSNQPQHF
>TRBJ1-2|NA|TRBD1|16|TRBV19
TGTGCCAGTAGTATCCTGAGGGGACAGGGGGCTAAGGGCTACACCTTC
CASSILRGQGAKGYTF
>TRBJ1-1|NA|NA|12|TRBV10-2
TGCGCCAGCAGTGAGGGGGTCACTGAAGCTTTCTTT
CASSEGVTEAFF
>TRBJ2-2|NA|NA|17|TRBV5-8
TGTGCCAGCAGCCTCCCTACAGGGAGGCAGGTCTCCGGGGAGCTGTTTTTT
CASSLPTGRQVSGELFF
>TRBJ2-3|once|NA|13|TRBV5-6
TGTGCCAGCAGCTTGCCTAGCGCAGATACGCAGTATTTT
CASSLPSADTQYF
>TRBJ2-7|NA|TRBD1|14|TRBV6-5
TGTGCCAGCATCTTAGGACAGGGGATGTACGAGCAGTACTTC
CASILGQGMYEQYF
>TRBJ2-3|NA|NA|13|TRBV2
TGTGCCAGCAGTAGCTCTTACACAGATACGCAGTATTTT
CASSSSYTDTQYF
>TRBJ2-1|NA|NA|15|TRBV21-1
TGTGCCAGCAGACCGACTAGCTCGGTCCACAATGAGCAGTTCTTC
CASRPTSSVHNEQFF
>TRBJ2-7|NA|TRBD1|15|TRBV7-9
TGTGCCAGCAGCCGAGCCGGGACAGGAGACTACGAGCAGTACTTC
CASSRAGTGDYEQYF
>TRBJ2-7|NA|NA|19|TRBV15
TGTGCCACCAGCAGAGAACGAACCCTAAGACAGGTAAAAGGGTACGAGCAGTACTTC
CATSRERTLRQVKGYEQYF
>TRBJ1-2|NA|NA|13|TRBV11-2
TGTGCCAGCAGCTCGGGACGGAAAAATGGCTACACCTTC
CASSSGRKNGYTF
>TRBJ1-2|NA|TRBD1|16|TRBV5-1
TGCGCCAGCAGCTTGACAGGGGGCAATAGAGGGAATGGCTACACCTTC
CASSLTGGNRGNGYTF
>TRBJ2-1|NA|TRBD2|17|TRBV6-2/TRBV6-3
TGTGCCAGCAGTCCCTCAAGACTAGCGGGGGGGTCCGATGAGCAGTTCTTC
CASSPSRLAGGSDEQFF
>TRBJ1-2|NA|TRBD1|13|TRBV18
TGTGCCAGCTCACCAGACAGGGACTATGGCTACACCTTC
CASSPDRDYGYTF
>TRBJ2-7|NA|NA|14|TRBV11-1
TGTGCCAGCAGCTTTACGGACGCCTCCTACGAGCAGTACTTC
CASSFTDASYEQYF
>TRBJ1-2|NA|NA|15|TRBV29-1
TGCAGCGTTGATGGGACCGATATTTTTGACTATGGCTACACCTTC
CSVDGTDIFDYGYTF
>TRBJ2-3|NA|TRBD2|15|TRBV6-5
TGTGCCAGCAGTATAGGGAGGGGCCCGGGAGATACGCAGTATTTT
CASSIGRGPGDTQYF
>TRBJ1-4|NA|NA|13|TRBV3-1/TRBV3-2
TGTGCCAGCAGTCAAACTCGGGAAGGAAAACTGTTTTTT
CASSQTREGKLFF
>TRBJ2-7|NA|TRBD2|14|TRBV9
TGTGCCAGCAGCGTAGGGGGACTAGCCTACGAGCAGTACTTC
CASSVGGLAYEQYF
>TRBJ1-3|NA|TRBD1|16|TRBV2
TGTGCCAGCAGTGGGCTCGAGGGGGCAACTGGAAACACCATATATTTT
CASSGLEGATGNTIYF
>TRBJ2-3|NA|TRBD1|16|TRBV4-2
TGTGCCAGCAGCCAAGACCGGGCAGGGGGCGGGGATACGCAGTATTTT
CASSQDRAGGGDTQYF
>TRBJ1-3|NA|NA|14|TRBV5-1
TGCGCTACCCTATATCAAACCTCTGGAAACACCATATATTTT
CATLYQTSGNTIYF
>TRBJ1-5|NA|NA|14|TRBV19
TGTGCCAGTAGGGGCAGGGATAGCAATCAGCCCCAGCATTTT
CASRGRDSNQPQHF
>TRBJ1-4|once|NA|14|TRBV25-1
TGTGCCAGCAGTGACGATCAGGGTTGGGAAAAACTGTTTTTT
CASSDDQGWEKLFF
>TRBJ2-2|NA|NA|13|TRBV30
TGTGCCTGGAGTGTGGTGGGGATCGGGGAGCTGTTTTTT
CAWSVVGIGELFF
>TRBJ2-3|once|NA|13|TRBV18
TGTGCCAGCTCACAATCCGGGCGAGATACGCAGTATTTT
CASSQSGRDTQYF
>TRBJ2-3|NA|TRBD2|14|TRBV29-1
TGCAGCGTCCTAGATACGCAGGGAGGGGATACGCAGTATTTT
CSVLDTQGGDTQYF
>TRBJ2-1|NA|NA|15|TRBV6-5
TGTGCCAGCACCCCGACTAGATACGACTACAATGAGCAGTTCTTC
CASTPTRYDYNEQFF
>TRBJ2-2|NA|TRBD2|17|TRBV10-3
TGTGCCATCAGCAAGACTAGCGGGGATACCAACACCGGGGAGCTGTTTTTT
CAISKTSGDTNTGELFF
>TRBJ1-2|once|NA|12|TRBV19
TGTGCCAGTAGTAGAACAGAGGCTGGCTACACCTTC
CASSRTEAGYTF
>TRBJ1-2|once|NA|13|TRBV5-1
TGCGCCAGTCAGTTGGAGGGGAACTATGGCTACACCTTC
CASQLEGNYGYTF
>TRBJ1-1|NA|TRBD1|15|TRBV5-1
TGCGCCAGCAGCCCACGGACAGGGGCGAACACTGAAGCTTTCTTT
CASSPRTGANTEAFF
>TRBJ2-5|NA|TRBD2|16|TRBV19
TGTGCCAGTAGTAGGACTAGCGGACCGTACCAAGAGACCCAGTACTTC
CASSRTSGPYQETQYF
>TRBJ2-3|NA|NA|14|TRBV7-5
TGTGCCAGAAGCTTAATTAGGCGCACAGATACGCAGTATTTT
CARSLIRRTDTQYF
>TRBJ2-7|once|TRBD1|15|TRBV11-2
TGTGCCAGCAGGGGTCCGGGACAGGCAGGGTACGAGCAGTACTTC
CASRGPGQAGYEQYF
>TRBJ2-3|NA|NA|16|TRBV7-2
TGTGCCAGCAGCTTGAGCCCGGGTCAACTCACAGATACGCAGTATTTT
CASSLSPGQLTDTQYF
>TRBJ1-5|NA|TRBD1|18|TRBV19
TGTGCCAGTAGCCTTATAGTCGGGACAGGGTGGTATAGTCAGCCCCAGCATTTT
CASSLIVGTGWYSQPQHF